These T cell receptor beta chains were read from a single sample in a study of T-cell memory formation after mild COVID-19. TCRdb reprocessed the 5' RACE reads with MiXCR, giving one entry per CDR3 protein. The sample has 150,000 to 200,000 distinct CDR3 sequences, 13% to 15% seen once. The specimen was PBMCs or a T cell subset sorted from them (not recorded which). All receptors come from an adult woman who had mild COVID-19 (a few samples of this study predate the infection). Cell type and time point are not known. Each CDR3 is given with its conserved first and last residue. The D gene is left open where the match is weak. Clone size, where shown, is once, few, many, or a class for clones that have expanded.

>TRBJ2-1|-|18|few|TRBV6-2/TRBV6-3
TGTGCCAGCAGTCGCCCCCGTTGGGGTTCGCGGTTGTACAATGAGCAGTTCTTC
CASSRPRWGSRLYNEQFF
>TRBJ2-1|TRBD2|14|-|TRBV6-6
TGTGCCAGCAGTTATGGACTAGCATACAATGAGCAGTTCTTC
CASSYGLAYNEQFF
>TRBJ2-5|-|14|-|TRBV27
TGTGCCAGCAGCCAAACTCTAGCGCAAGAGACCCAGTACTTC
CASSQTLAQETQYF
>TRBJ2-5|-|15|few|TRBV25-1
TGTGCCAGCAGTGAGACCAGGGCTAGGCAAGAGACCCAGTACTTC
CASSETRARQETQYF
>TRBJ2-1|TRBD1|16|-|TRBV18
TGTGCCAGCTCGCCCACTGGACAGGGGGTTGGCAATGAGCAGTTCTTC
CASSPTGQGVGNEQFF
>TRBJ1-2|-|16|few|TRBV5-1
TGCGCCAGCAGCTTGGGAGGCGCAGGAATGAACTATGGCTACACCTTC
CASSLGGAGMNYGYTF
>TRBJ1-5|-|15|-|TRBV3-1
TGTGCCAGCAGCCAAGGGCGTGTTAGCAATCAGCCCCAGCATTTT
CASSQGRVSNQPQHF
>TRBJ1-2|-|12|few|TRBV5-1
TGCGCCAGCAGCTTGGTTGGGCTTGGCTACACCTTC
CASSLVGLGYTF
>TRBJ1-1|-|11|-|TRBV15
TGTGCCACCAGTCTAAACACTGAAGCTTTCTTT
CATSLNTEAFF
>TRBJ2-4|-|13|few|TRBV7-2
TGTGCCAGCAGCCCCGGGGTCGGGAACATTCAGTACTTC
CASSPGVGNIQYF
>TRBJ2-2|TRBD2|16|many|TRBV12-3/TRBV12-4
TGTGCCAGCAGTCTAACTAGCGGGATCAACACCGGGGAGCTGTTTTTT
CASSLTSGINTGELFF
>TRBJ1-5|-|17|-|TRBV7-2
TGTGCCAGCAGCTTAGGTTTCGGACGCTTTAGCAATCAGCCCCAGCATTTT
CASSLGFGRFSNQPQHF
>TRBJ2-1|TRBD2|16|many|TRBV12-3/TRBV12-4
TGTGCCAGCAGTATCCTAGCTAGCGGGATCTACAATGAGCAGTTCTTC
CASSILASGIYNEQFF
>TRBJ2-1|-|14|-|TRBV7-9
TGTGCCAGCAGCTTGGGCGGGATCTACAATGAGCAGTTCTTC
CASSLGGIYNEQFF
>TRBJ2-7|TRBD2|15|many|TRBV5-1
TGCGCCAGCAGGACTCTAGCGGGAGGGTTCCACGAGCAGTACTTC
CASRTLAGGFHEQYF
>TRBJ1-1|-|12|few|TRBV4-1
TGCGCCAGCAGCCACTTGAACACTGAAGCTTTCTTT
CASSHLNTEAFF
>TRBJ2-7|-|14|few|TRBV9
TGTGCCAGCAGCGTAGTTCTAGCAGAACACGAGCAGTACTTC
CASSVVLAEHEQYF
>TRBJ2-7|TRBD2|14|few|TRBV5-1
TGCGCCAGCAGCTTGAGGGAGGGCCCCTACGAGCAGTACTTC
CASSLREGPYEQYF
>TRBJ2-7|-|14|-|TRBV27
TGTGCCAGCAGTTTTTCACAGTTCGGGTACGAGCAGTACTTC
CASSFSQFGYEQYF
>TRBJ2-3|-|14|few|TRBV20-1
TGCAGTGCTGGTTACCGGGCCGAAAGAGATACGCAGTATTTT
CSAGYRAERDTQYF
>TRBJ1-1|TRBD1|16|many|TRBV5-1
TGCGCCAGCAGCTCAGGACAGGCCTACCCTAACACTGAAGCTTTCTTT
CASSSGQAYPNTEAFF
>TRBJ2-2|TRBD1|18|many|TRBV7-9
TGTGCCAGCAGCTTATCGCCCAACAGGGGGCGACGGACCGGGGAGCTGTTTTTT
CASSLSPNRGRRTGELFF
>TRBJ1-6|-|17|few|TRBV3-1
TGTGCCAGCAGCCAAGATGCGTCAGCCTCCTATAATTCACCCCTCCACTTT
CASSQDASASYNSPLHF
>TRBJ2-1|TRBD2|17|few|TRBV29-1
TGCAGCGCGGACGGGGTAGCGGGAGGGTACTCCTACAATGAGCAGTTCTTC
CSADGVAGGYSYNEQFF
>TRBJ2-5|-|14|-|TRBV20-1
TGCAGTGCTATCCCGCCCTGGCAACAAGAGACCCAGTACTTC
CSAIPPWQQETQYF
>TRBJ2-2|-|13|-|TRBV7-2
TGTGCCAGCAGCTTAGTACAGACCGGGGAGCTGTTTTTT
CASSLVQTGELFF
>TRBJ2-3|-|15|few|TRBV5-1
TGCGCCAGCAGCTTGGGGGCAACCCACACAGATACGCAGTATTTT
CASSLGATHTDTQYF
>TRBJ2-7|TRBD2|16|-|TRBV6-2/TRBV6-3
TGTGCCAGCAGCATGGGACTAGCGGGAGGGGACGACGAGCAGTACTTC
CASSMGLAGGDDEQYF
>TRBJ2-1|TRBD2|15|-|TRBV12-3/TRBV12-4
TGTGCCAGCAGCCCCGGGACTAGCGACAGAAATGAGCAGTTCTTC
CASSPGTSDRNEQFF
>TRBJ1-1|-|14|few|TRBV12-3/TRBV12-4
TGTGCCAGCAGCCCGCGGAAGGCCGGGACTGAAGCTTTCTTT
CASSPRKAGTEAFF
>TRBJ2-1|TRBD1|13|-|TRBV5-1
TGCGCCAGCAGCTGGGGACAGGGAGGTGAGCAGTTCTTC
CASSWGQGGEQFF
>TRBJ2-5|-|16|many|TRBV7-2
TGTGCCAGCAGCTTAGTGGCTAGCGCAAACCAAGAGACCCAGTACTTC
CASSLVASANQETQYF
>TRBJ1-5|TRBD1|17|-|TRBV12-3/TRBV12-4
TGTGCCAGCAGTTACCCTCCCTGGACAGGTCACAATCAGCCCCAGCATTTT
CASSYPPWTGHNQPQHF
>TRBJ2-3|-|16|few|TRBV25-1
TGTGCCAGCAGTGATAGGCGGGGACGGGCGGTAGATACGCAGTATTTT
CASSDRRGRAVDTQYF
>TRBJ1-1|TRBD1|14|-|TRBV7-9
TGTGCCAGCAGCCCACGCTGGCAGGGGGCTGAAGCTTTCTTT
CASSPRWQGAEAFF
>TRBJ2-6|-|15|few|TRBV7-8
TGTGCCAGCAGCTCGGGACTCTCTGGGGCCAACGTCCTGACTTTC
CASSSGLSGANVLTF
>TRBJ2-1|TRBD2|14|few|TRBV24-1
TGTGCCACCAGTGCAAGCGGGAGTTACAATGAGCAGTTCTTC
CATSASGSYNEQFF
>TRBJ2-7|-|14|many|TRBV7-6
TGTGCCAGCAGCTTATCCGCGGGGACCTACGAGCAGTACTTC
CASSLSAGTYEQYF
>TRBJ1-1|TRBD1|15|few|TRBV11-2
TGTGCCAGCAGCGCCGGACAGGGCATGAACACTGAAGCTTTCTTT
CASSAGQGMNTEAFF
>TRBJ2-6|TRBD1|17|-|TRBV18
TGTGCCAGCTCAGGGACAGGGATCCTTTCTGGGGCCAACGTCCTGACTTTC
CASSGTGILSGANVLTF
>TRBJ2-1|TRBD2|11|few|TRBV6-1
TGTGCCAGCAGTGAGGGACTAGCGGGGGGCTTC
CASSEGLAGGF
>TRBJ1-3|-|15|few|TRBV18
TGTGCCAGCTCACAACCGGAAGGATCTGGAAACACCATATATTTT
CASSQPEGSGNTIYF
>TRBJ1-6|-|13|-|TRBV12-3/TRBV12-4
TGTGCCAGCAGTTTCGGACTTAATTCACCCCTCCACTTT
CASSFGLNSPLHF
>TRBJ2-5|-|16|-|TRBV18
TGTGCCAGCTCACCAATGCGTAGTTCAGACCAAGAGACCCAGTACTTC
CASSPMRSSDQETQYF
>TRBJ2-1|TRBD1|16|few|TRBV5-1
TGCGCCAGCAGCCCTTCCGGGACAGGGAATTTCAATGAGCAGTTCTTC
CASSPSGTGNFNEQFF
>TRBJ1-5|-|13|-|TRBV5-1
TGCGCCAGCAGCTTGGCGTGGGGGCAGCCCCAGCATTTT
CASSLAWGQPQHF
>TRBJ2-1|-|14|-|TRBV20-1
TGCAGTGCCATGCACGGACGTAGGAACAATGAGCAGTTCTTC
CSAMHGRRNNEQFF
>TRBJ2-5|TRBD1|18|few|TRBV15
TGTGCCACCAGCAGAGATGTCCCGACAGGGACCGAGGTAGAGACCCAGTACTTC
CATSRDVPTGTEVETQYF
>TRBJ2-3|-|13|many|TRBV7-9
TGTGCCAGCAGGGATGGGATGACAGATACGCAGTATTTT
CASRDGMTDTQYF